Presented here are 20 T cell receptor beta chains from one specimen sequenced in a study of shared clonotypes between healthy human individuals. Profiled with immunoSEQ multiplex PCR; TCRdb holds only in-frame clones, not every one. The table lists more than 2 million clones, approximately 92% of them singletons. CD45RO-negative CD8 cells positively selected for CCR7 made up the naive population, which excluded terminally differentiated effector memory CD45RA+ cells. Sequences were obtained from naive CD8+ T cells from PBMCs. All receptors derive from a man younger than 30 in good health. Some clones in this sample may be carry-over from other donors' samples.

This clone was seen just once. This CDR3 reads CSVADNSRNYYGYTF. In DNA, the CDR3 is TGCAGCGTCGCAGATAATTCACGCAACTACTATGGCTACACCTTC. The rearrangement uses TRBV29-1 and TRBJ1-2; D call uncertain. Germline V gene data show CDR1 as SQVTM and CDR2 as ANQGSEA. This CDR3 region has 15 residues. The ends were cut back, 6 bases at V and 3 bases at J, with 20 bases in the middle.

The genes are TRBV29-1 and TRBJ2-3; TRBD1 matches at 12 bases. The V gene's germline CDR1 is SQVTM and CDR2 ANQGSEA. This CDR3 region has 15 residues. Losses at the gene ends were 4 bases for V and 6 bases for J; bases not matched to a gene: 8. CDR3 sequence: CSVVGTGGSWDTQYF. The CDR3 DNA is TGCAGCGTTGTCGGGACAGGGGGCTCCTGGGATACGCAGTATTTT.

This chain links TRBV10-2 with TRBJ1-5, with 8 bases aligning to TRBD1. V was pared by 6 bases and J by 4 bases, with 11 bases of the junction left unmatched. The CDR3 totals 16 residues. CDR1 and CDR2 from the germline V gene are WSHSY and SAAADI. CDR3 sequence: CASSPVSGGTNQPQHF. The DNA for the CDR3 is TGCGCCAGCAGCCCGGTCTCAGGGGGCACAAATCAGCCCCAGCATTTT.

The chain is built from TRBV7-9 and TRBJ1-4, with D unclear. Looked up from germline, CDR1 is SEHNR and CDR2 is FQNEAQ (reference sequence). CDR3 length: 13 amino acids. Trimming shortened V by 7 bases and J by 13 bases, and 19 bases separated the two germline ends. CDR3 in DNA: TGTGCCAGCAATTCGGGCGGTGCAGATCCACTGTTTTTT. This sequence encodes CASNSGGADPLFF.

This chain uses TRBV6-5 with TRBJ2-3, with D maybe TRBD2 (5 bases). Between the trimmed V and J ends, which lost 7 bases and 2 bases, there was a span of 13 bases. Germline-derived CDR1 and CDR2 are MNHEY and SVGAGI. The CDR3 totals 14 residues. CDR3 nucleotides: TGTGCCAGCAATAGCGCCTACCTCACAGATACGCAGTATTTT. It is translated as CASNSAYLTDTQYF.

The chain couples TRBV11-2 to TRBJ1-1; D remains ambiguous. The germline CDR1 and CDR2 sequences are SGHAT and FQNNGV. CDR3 size: 15 residues. The germline V and J ends were trimmed by 5 bases and 0 bases, with 13 bases remaining between them. The CDR3 DNA sequence: TGTGCCAGCAGCACTGGCCCGGGATTGAACACTGAAGCTTTCTTT. It translates to CASSTGPGLNTEAFF.

This sequence joins TRBV7-9 and TRBJ1-4; D not resolved. Germline V gives CDR1 SEHNR, CDR2 FQNEAQ (reference sequence). Trimming left V 2 bases short and J 6 bases short, with 13 bases between. There are 15 residues in the CDR3. In nucleotides, the CDR3 is TGTGCCAGCAGCTTAACGATAGCGGCCGATGAAAAACTGTTTTTT. This translates into CASSLTIAADEKLFF.

The chain has TRBV5-8 and TRBJ1-5, with a possible D match to TRBD1 (6 bases). CDR1 is SGHTS and CDR2 is YDEGEE in the germline V gene. Trimming stripped 3 bases from V and 7 bases from J, with 17 bases between. CDR3 size: 15 residues. The CDR3 region has the DNA TGTGCCAGCAGCTCAATACCCACAGGGACCCAGCCCCAGCATTTT. Its translation: CASSSIPTGTQPQHF.

This chain connects TRBV6-6 to TRBJ2-7; TRBD2 agrees at 7 bases. Germline assignment: CDR1 MNHNY and CDR2 SVGAGI (reference sequence). CDR3 length equals 16 residues. V dropped 6 bases and J dropped 4; count of bases not matched to a gene: 15. The CDR3: CASSQRTGGRGYEQYF. The CDR3 DNA is TGTGCCAGCAGCCAAAGGACGGGAGGAAGGGGTTACGAGCAGTACTTC.

On this clone itself: One junction end does not reproduce the germline sequence, and a read error may be involved. This sequence joins TRBV5-1 and TRBJ2-7, with D possibly being TRBD1 (5 bases). Germline V gene lookup returns CDR1 SGHRS and CDR2 YFSETQ. This CDR3 spans 15 amino acids. The CDR3 bases are TGCGCCAGCAGGTTGGGTGACAGCAACTCCTACGAGCAGTACTTC. Translated: CASRLGDSNSYEQYF.

The chain uses TRBV7-6 and TRBJ2-7; TRBD2 agrees at 8 bases. CDR3 length: 14 residues. CDR1 is SGHVS, CDR2 FNYEAQ, per germline. Germline trimming cut 5 bases from V and 6 bases from J; bases unmatched to any gene: 9. CDR3 in amino acids: CASSPYSGSSEQYF. CDR3 bases: TGTGCCAGCAGCCCCTACAGCGGGAGCAGCGAGCAGTACTTC.

V is TRBV5-1 and J is TRBJ2-1; D is undetermined. The germline V and J ends were trimmed by 4 bases and 3 bases, with 5 bases remaining between them. The CDR3 is 12 amino acids. Germline CDR1 and CDR2: SGHRS and YFSETQ. The CDR3 is CASSHNYNEQFF. CDR3 bases: TGCGCCAGCAGCCACAACTACAATGAGCAGTTCTTC.

The chain has TRBV5-6 and TRBJ1-4; tentatively, D is TRBD1 (6 bases). CDR1 SGHDT and CDR2 YYEEEE come from the germline V gene. Trimming cost V 4 bases and J 11 bases, with 15 bases left between them. This CDR3 comprises 13 residues. The CDR3: CASSPGQSRKLFF. The CDR3 region has the DNA TGTGCCAGCAGCCCAGGACAGTCCCGTAAACTGTTTTTT.

The chain has TRBV9 and TRBJ1-2; 8 positions match TRBD1. With 10 bases clipped from V and 1 base from J, the junction kept 9 bases outside the gene matches. CDR1 is SGDLS and CDR2 is YYNGEE in the germline V gene. The CDR3 has 14 amino acids. CDR3 in amino acids: CASNQGAHNYGYTF. CDR3 in DNA: TGTGCCTCCAATCAGGGGGCCCATAACTATGGCTACACCTTC.

The chain recombines TRBV7-2 with TRBJ2-3; D tentatively reads TRBD1 or TRBD2 (5 bases each). Trimming took 5 bases from V and 2 from J, leaving 14 bases between them. This CDR3 spans 15 amino acids. Germline V gene sequence: CDR1 SGHTA, CDR2 FQGNSA. DNA of the CDR3: TGTGCCAGCAGCCCCGCCGGGACCTTCACAGATACGCAGTATTTT. Translation gives CASSPAGTFTDTQYF.

J is TRBJ2-1 and V is TRBV27, with 9 nucleotides matching TRBD2. Germline loops: CDR1 MNHEY, CDR2 SMNVEV (reference sequence). The CDR3 extends over 15 amino acids. The V and J ends lost 2 bases and 3 bases, in that order; junction bases with no gene match: 2. CDR3 region: CASSLLAGYYNEQFF. Here the CDR3 DNA reads TGTGCCAGCAGTTTACTAGCGGGGTACTACAATGAGCAGTTCTTC.

The gene calls are TRBV28 and TRBJ2-7, with TRBD2 as a possible D gene (6 bases). This CDR3 has 15 residues. Trimming left V 5 bases short and J 4 bases short, with 18 bases between. Germline CDR1 and CDR2: MDHEN and SYDVKM. The CDR3 DNA reads TGTGCCAGCAGTACCCGGGTCGCGGGGCTTTACGAGCAGTACTTC. It is translated as CASSTRVAGLYEQYF.

This clone was seen once. The CDR3 protein is CASSSFGSGLTEAFF. DNA of the CDR3: TGTGCCAGCAGCTCGTTCGGGTCTGGGTTAACTGAAGCTTTCTTT. The V gene is TRBV7-2, the J gene TRBJ1-1, with D hard to call. Trimming stripped 4 bases from V and 5 bases from J, with 17 bases between. The CDR3 has 15 residues. CDR1 and CDR2 from the germline V gene are SGHTA and FQGNSA.

V is TRBV28 and J is TRBJ2-3, with D tentatively TRBD1 or TRBD2 (6 bases each). Trimming removed 10 bases from V and 0 bases from J, with 17 bases in between. The CDR3 is 15 amino acids. Germline CDR1 and CDR2: MDHEN and SYDVKM. CDR3 sequence reads: CATRGRFSSTDTQYF. The DNA for the CDR3 is TGTGCCACCCGGGGGCGATTCTCCAGCACAGATACGCAGTATTTT.

CDR3 in DNA: TGTGCCAGCAGTTCCCGGACCAATGAGCAGTTCTTC. It yields the protein CASSSRTNEQFF. The V gene is TRBV27, the J gene TRBJ2-1, with unresolved D. The CDR3 contains 12 residues. Trimming stripped 4 bases from V and 6 bases from J, with 7 bases between. CDR1 and CDR2 from the germline V gene are MNHEY and SMNVEV (reference sequence).